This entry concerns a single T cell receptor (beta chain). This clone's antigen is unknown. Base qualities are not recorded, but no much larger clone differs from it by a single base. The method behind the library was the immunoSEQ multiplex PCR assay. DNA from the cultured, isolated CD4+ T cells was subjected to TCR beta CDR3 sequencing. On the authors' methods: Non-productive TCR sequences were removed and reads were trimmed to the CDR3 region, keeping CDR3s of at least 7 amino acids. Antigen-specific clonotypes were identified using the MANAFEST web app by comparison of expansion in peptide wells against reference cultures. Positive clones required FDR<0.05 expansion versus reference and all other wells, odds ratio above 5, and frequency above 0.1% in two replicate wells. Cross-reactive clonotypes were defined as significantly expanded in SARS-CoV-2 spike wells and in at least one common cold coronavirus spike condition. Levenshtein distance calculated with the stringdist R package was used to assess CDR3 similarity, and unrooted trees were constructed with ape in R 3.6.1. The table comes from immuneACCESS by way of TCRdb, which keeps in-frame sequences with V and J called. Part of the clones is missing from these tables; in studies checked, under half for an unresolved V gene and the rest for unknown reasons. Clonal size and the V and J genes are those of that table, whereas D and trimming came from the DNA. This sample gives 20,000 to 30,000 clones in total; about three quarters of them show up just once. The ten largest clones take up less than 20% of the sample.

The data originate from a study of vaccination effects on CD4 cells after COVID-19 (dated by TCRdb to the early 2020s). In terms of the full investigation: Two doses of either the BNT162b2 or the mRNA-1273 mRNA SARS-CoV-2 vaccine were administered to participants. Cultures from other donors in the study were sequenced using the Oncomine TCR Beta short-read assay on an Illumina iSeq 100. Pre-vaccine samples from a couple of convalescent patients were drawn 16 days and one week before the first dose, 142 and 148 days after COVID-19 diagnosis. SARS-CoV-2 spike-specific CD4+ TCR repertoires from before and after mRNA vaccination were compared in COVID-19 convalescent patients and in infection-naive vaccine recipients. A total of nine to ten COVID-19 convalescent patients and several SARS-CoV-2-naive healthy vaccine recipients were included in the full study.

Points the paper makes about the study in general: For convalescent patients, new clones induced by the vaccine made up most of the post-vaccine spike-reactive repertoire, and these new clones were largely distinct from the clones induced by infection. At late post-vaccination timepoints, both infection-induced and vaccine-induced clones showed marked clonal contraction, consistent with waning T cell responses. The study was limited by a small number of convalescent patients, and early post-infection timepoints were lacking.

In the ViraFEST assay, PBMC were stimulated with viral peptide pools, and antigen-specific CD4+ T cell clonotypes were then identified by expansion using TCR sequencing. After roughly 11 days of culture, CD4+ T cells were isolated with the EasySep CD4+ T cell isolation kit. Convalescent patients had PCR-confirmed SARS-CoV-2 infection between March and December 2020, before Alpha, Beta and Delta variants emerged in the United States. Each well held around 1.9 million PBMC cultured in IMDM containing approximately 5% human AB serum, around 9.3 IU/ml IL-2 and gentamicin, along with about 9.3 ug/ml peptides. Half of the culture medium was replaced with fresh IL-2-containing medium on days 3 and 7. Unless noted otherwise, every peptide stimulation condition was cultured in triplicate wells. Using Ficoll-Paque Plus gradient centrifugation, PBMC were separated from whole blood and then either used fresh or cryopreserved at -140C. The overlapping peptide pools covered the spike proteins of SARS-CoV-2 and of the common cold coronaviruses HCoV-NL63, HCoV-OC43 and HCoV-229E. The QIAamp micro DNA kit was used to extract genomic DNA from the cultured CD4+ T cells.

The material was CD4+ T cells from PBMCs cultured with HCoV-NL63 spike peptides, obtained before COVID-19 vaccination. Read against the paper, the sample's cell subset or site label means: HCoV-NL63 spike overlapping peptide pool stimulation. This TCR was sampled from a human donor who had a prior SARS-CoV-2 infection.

The nucleotide sequence is given as TGTGCCTGGACAAGGTGGAGCACAGATACGCAGTATTTT. Its amino acids are CAWTRWSTDTQYF. In this chain, TRBV30 is recombined with TRBJ2-3; the D gene identity is not certain. From the cysteine up to the phenylalanine, the CDR3 has a length of 13 residues. The entry retains the CDR3 DNA only, 39 bases that are in frame from base 1. The trim is 4 bases for V and 0 bases for J, with a gap of 8 bases between the germline ends. CDR1 GTSNPN and CDR2 SVGIG were looked up in the germline V gene (reference sequence).